Listed below are T cell receptor beta chains from one sample, sequenced in a study of blood T cell repertoires in COVID-19. Profiled with immunoSEQ multiplex PCR; TCRdb holds only in-frame clones, not every one. The sample has under 300,000 clones, 90% seen once. Sequencing was done on a sample of peripheral blood. The receptors were sampled from a woman aged 55-69 years with COVID-19, enrolled during active disease. Both conserved end residues are part of each CDR3.

>TRBJ2-1|TRBV2
CASSESLRGNEQFF
>TRBJ2-1|TRBV29-1
CSVGAGGNEQFF
>TRBJ1-5|TRBV19
CASSITGGNQPQHF
>TRBJ1-2|TRBV5-1
CASSLVGGVGYGYTF
>TRBJ2-1|TRBV3-1/TRBV3-2
CASSQAAQSHEQFF
>TRBJ1-2|TRBV5-1
CASSKDIGYTF
>TRBJ2-5|TRBV19
CASRASGSPTQETQYF
>TRBJ1-3|TRBV7-2
CASSQDSSEGNTIYF
>TRBJ1-5|TRBV7-2
CASSSNRDQPQHF
>TRBJ1-1|TRBV3-1/TRBV3-2
CASSQGDFEAFF
>TRBJ2-2|TRBV19
CASSIRQGPNTGELFF
>TRBJ1-2|TRBV2
CASAGYGYTF
>TRBJ1-5|TRBV3-1/TRBV3-2
CASSPWDSDQPQHF
>TRBJ2-1|TRBV7-2
CASSLGQGPYNEQFF
>TRBJ1-5|TRBV6-6
CASSYSGGNQPQHF
>TRBJ1-1|TRBV19
CASTLQGDTEAFF
>TRBJ1-4|TRBV3-1/TRBV3-2
CASSQAGQATNEKLFF
>TRBJ2-1|TRBV6-5
CASSYFQRGRRFF
>TRBJ2-5|TRBV14
CASSQRQYQETQYF
>TRBJ1-1|TRBV6-5
CASSSQGAANTEAFF
>TRBJ1-2|TRBV4-3
CASSHTGTGEYGYTF
>TRBJ1-3|TRBV9
CASSVPGGSGETIYF
>TRBJ1-2|TRBV19
CASSIGTGYYGYTF
>TRBJ2-6|TRBV5-4
CASRGGPGANVLTF
>TRBJ1-6|TRBV7-2
CASSTGIVNYNSPLHF
>TRBJ1-5|TRBV19
CASIRQGADQPQHF
>TRBJ1-2|TRBV5-4
CASSHSGQGGFGYTF
>TRBJ1-1|TRBV5-1
CASSLAGGKKVNTEAFF
>TRBJ1-4|TRBV5-1
CASSPLGGATNEKLFF
>TRBJ2-6|TRBV11-3
CASSSGISSGANVLTF
>TRBJ1-2|TRBV7-9
CASSRTGYGLNYGYTF
>TRBJ1-2|TRBV5-6
CASSLVGTGGIGYTF
>TRBJ1-3|TRBV6-5
CASSYSMGGSGNTIYF
>TRBJ2-2|TRBV4-3
CASSQDQGVSGGANTGELFF
>TRBJ1-5|TRBV19
CASSFRDRYNQPQHF
>TRBJ1-2|TRBV7-2
CASYKSWVGYGYTF
>TRBJ1-2|TRBV3-1/TRBV3-2
CASSHDPTGGILNNYGYTF
>TRBJ1-1|TRBV5-1
CASSDGTGGTEAFF
>TRBJ1-2|TRBV9
CASSVNPTATYGYTF
>TRBJ2-2|TRBV3-1/TRBV3-2
CASSLTSGVGELFF
>TRBJ1-4|TRBV7-2
CASSPQVGAGAGGSEKLFF
>TRBJ2-1|TRBV6-2/TRBV6-3
CASSDIRSSYNEQFF
>TRBJ2-7|TRBV6-6
CATRDAGGIYEQYF
>TRBJ1-2|TRBV14
CASSNRGGGYTF
>TRBJ1-4|TRBV7-9
CASSWGVDATNEKLFF